This TCR beta chain was documented in a study of radiotherapy plus CTLA-4 blockade in lung cancer. Background on the study: Overall, 18% of patients showed an objective response, while 25% to 35% attained disease control. Overall study results and limits: It was early blood T cell clone dynamics, with interferon-beta, that reportedly best predicted response.

Germline values: CDR1 SEHNR, CDR2 FQNEAQ (reference sequence). The CDR3 totals 16 residues. Trimming removed 2 bases at V and 3 bases at J, with 13 bases between. To note about this clone: Its antigen remains unknown.

People whose metastatic non-small-cell lung cancer was chemo-refractory got focal radiation along with CTLA-4 blockade by ipilimumab. Repertoires were generated with immunoSEQ multiplex PCR, while TCRdb's copy carries only in-frame clones and drops some. The table has approximately 52,000 clones, approximately 80% seen once. The clonotype comes from a human donor with non-small cell lung cancer whose response to radiotherapy plus ipilimumab could not be evaluated. The material was peripheral blood, obtained from a patient treated with radiotherapy plus ipilimumab. The J gene is TRBJ1-4, the V gene TRBV7-9; D is unclear. The DNA of the CDR3 is TGTGCCAGCAGCTTACGAACGAGGCCGGCTAATGAAAAACTGTTTTTT. Its protein is CASSLRTRPANEKLFF.